Below are 6 T cell receptor beta chains sequenced from a single sample in a study of T cell changes during pregnancy in multiple sclerosis. The repertoire was sequenced with immunoSEQ multiplex PCR; TCRdb's copy has only in-frame clones and lacks some. The profile covers about 61,000 clones, with about 87% appearing a single time and 0.89% taken by the ten largest. Sample: peripheral blood, taken in the first trimester of pregnancy. The origin of the receptors is a female donor in good health, enrolled as a control in a pregnancy study.

V is TRBV7-6 and J is TRBJ2-2, with a possible D match to TRBD2 (5 bases). Germline CDR1 is SGHVS and CDR2 is FNYEAQ. The CDR3 has 13 residues. V was clipped by 5 bases and J by 7 bases, with 11 bases between them. CDR3 DNA sequence: TGTGCCAGCAGCCCAGGACTCCTCGGGGAGCTGTTTTTT. Protein product: CASSPGLLGELFF.

This rearrangement joins TRBV7-9 to TRBJ1-1; D is unclear. The CDR3 sequence is 13 residues long. V lost 7 bases and J lost 4, with 13 bases in between. CDR1 and CDR2 from the germline V gene are SEHNR and FQNEAQ (reference sequence). The CDR3 loop is CASTWEVVTEAFF. The CDR3 coding sequence is TGTGCCAGCACGTGGGAGGTCGTCACTGAAGCTTTCTTT.

The chain has TRBV7-8 and TRBJ2-3; 8 bases match TRBD2. V lost 1 base to trimming and J lost 2 bases; unmatched junction nucleotides: 5. Germline loops: CDR1 SGHVS, CDR2 FQNEAQ. CDR3 size: 16 residues. This chain's CDR3 is CASSLVAGGYTDTQYF. CDR3 coding DNA: TGTGCCAGCAGCTTAGTGGCGGGGGGCTACACAGATACGCAGTATTTT.

CDR3 amino acids: CASSLEASGALDAYEQYF. CDR3 sequence (DNA): TGTGCCAGCAGCTTGGAGGCTAGCGGGGCGCTTGATGCCTACGAGCAGTACTTC. This chain joins TRBV5-4 and TRBJ2-7; 9 bases are a match to TRBD2. The CDR3 covers 18 residues. In germline, CDR1 is SGHNT, CDR2 YYREEE (reference sequence). J lost 2 bases, V lost 0 bases, and 12 bases had no gene match.

In its sample, this clone was seen once. V usage is TRBV7-2 and J usage is TRBJ1-1; TRBD1 is a possible D gene (6 bases). Germline V gives CDR1 SGHTA, CDR2 FQGNSA. V was pared by 1 base and J by 11 bases, with 11 bases between. This CDR3 spans 12 amino acids. DNA for the CDR3: TGTGCCAGCAGCTTAGAGACAGGTACGGCTTTCTTT. This encodes CASSLETGTAFF.

This clone was observed once. This chain uses TRBV9 with TRBJ1-3; a possible D gene is TRBD1 (6 bases). Trimming pared 4 bases from V and 0 bases from J, leaving 14 bases between. This CDR3 is 16 amino acids long. Germline CDR1 and CDR2: SGDLS and YYNGEE. In DNA, the CDR3 is TGTGCCAGCAGCTTCCGGGACATCATCTCTGGAAACACCATATATTTT. It codes for CASSFRDIISGNTIYF.